The present T cell receptor (beta chain) was sequenced within a study of cytomegalovirus exposure and HLA in healthy donors. Libraries were prepared by immunoSEQ multiplex PCR; TCRdb keeps only in-frame clonotypes and omits some of them. The sample records 120,000 or so clones, 70% to 90% being singletons. Sequenced material: PBMCs. This receptor was obtained from a woman between 18 and 29 years old in good health and CMV-seronegative.

In DNA, the CDR3 is TGTGCTAGTGGTTTGGCGGACAGGAACACTGAAGCTTTCTTT. Protein sequence: CASGLADRNTEAFF. The J gene is TRBJ1-1, the V gene TRBV12-5; D might be TRBD1 (6 bases). The CDR3 runs to 14 residues. V shed 1 base and J shed 1 base, with 7 bases lying between them. The V gene's germline CDR1 is LGHNT and CDR2 FRNRAP.